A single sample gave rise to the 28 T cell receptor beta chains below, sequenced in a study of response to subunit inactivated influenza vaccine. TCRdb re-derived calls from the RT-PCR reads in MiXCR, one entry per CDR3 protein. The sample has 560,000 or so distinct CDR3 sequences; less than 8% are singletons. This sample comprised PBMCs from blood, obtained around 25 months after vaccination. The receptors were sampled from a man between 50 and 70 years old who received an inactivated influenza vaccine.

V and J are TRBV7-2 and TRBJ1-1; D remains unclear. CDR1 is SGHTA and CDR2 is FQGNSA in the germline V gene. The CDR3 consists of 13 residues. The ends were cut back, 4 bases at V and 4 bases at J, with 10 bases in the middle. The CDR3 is CASSWKLFTEAFF. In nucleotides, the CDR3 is TGTGCCAGCAGCTGGAAGTTGTTCACTGAAGCTTTCTTT. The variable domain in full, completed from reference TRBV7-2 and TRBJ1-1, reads GAGVSQSPSNKVTEKGKDVELRCDPISGHTALYWYRQSLGQGLEFLIYFQGNSAPDKSGLPSDRFSAERTGGSVSTLTIQRTQQEDSAVYLCASSWKLFTEAFFGQGTRLTVV.

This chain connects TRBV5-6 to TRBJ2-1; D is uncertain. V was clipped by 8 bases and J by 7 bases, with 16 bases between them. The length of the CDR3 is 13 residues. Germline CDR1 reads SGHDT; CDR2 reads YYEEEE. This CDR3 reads CARSAGLRNEQFF. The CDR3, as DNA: TGTGCCAGGAGCGCCGGGCTCCGGAATGAGCAGTTCTTC.

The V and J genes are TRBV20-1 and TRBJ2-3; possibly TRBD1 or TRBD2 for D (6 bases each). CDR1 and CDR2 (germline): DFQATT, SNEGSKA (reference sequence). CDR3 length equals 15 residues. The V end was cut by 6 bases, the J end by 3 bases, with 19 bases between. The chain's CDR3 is CSAVDRRGATDTQYF. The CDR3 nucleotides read TGCAGTGCCGTAGACAGGAGGGGTGCGACAGATACGCAGTATTTT.

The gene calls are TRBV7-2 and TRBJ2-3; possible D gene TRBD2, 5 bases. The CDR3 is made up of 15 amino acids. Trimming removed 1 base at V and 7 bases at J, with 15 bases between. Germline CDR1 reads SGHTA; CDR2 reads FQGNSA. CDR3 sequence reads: CASSLVRGSANTQYF. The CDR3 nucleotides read TGTGCCAGCAGCTTAGTTAGAGGGTCAGCAAATACGCAGTATTTT.

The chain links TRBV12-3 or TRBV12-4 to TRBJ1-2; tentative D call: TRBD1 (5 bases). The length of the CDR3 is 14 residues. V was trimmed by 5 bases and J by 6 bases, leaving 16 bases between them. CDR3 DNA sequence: TGTGCCAGCAGTCGTATCCGGACCAGGGATGGCTACACCTTC. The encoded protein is CASSRIRTRDGYTF.

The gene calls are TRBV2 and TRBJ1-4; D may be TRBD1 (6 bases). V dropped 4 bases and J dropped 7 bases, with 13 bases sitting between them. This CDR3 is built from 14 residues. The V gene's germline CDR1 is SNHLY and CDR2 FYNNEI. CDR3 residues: CASSVSGGGEKLFF. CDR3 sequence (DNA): TGTGCCAGCAGTGTTTCGGGGGGCGGTGAAAAACTGTTTTTT. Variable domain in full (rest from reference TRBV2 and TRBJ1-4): EPEVTQTPSHQVTQMGQEVILRCVPISNHLYFYWYRQILGQKVEFLVSFYNNEISEKSEIFDDQFSVERPDGSNFTLKIRSTKLEDSAMYFCASSVSGGGEKLFFGSGTQLSVL.

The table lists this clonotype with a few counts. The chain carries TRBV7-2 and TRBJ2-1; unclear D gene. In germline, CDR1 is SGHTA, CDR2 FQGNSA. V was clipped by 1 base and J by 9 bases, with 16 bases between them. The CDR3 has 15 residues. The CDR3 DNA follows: TGTGCCAGCAGCTTAGTGGGTCAGGCCATGAGTGAGCAGTTCTTC. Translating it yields CASSLVGQAMSEQFF.

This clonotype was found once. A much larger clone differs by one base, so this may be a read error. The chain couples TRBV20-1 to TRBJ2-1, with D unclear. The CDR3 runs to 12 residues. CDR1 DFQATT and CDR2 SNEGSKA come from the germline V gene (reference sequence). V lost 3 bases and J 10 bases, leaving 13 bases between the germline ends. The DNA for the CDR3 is TGCAGTGCTAGTTTACAGCACCAGGAGCAGTTCTTC. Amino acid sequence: CSASLQHQEQFF.

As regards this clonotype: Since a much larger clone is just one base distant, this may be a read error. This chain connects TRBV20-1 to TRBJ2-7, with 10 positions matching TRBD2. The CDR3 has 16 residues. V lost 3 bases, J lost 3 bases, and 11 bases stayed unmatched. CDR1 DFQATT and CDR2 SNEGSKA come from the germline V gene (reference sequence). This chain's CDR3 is CSARGTSVRGSYEQYF. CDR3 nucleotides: TGCAGTGCTAGGGGGACTAGCGTGAGAGGAAGCTACGAGCAGTACTTC.

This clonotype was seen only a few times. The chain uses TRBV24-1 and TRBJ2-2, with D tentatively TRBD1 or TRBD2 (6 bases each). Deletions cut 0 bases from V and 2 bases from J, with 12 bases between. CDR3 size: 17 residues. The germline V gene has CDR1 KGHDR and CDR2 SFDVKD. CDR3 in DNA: TGTGCCACCAGTGATTTGCTGTCGGGGGCCAACACCGGGGAGCTGTTTTTT. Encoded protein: CATSDLLSGANTGELFF.

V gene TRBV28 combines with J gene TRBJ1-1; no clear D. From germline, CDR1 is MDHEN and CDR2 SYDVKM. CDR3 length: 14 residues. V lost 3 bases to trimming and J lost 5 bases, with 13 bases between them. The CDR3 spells CASSFPDRETEAFF. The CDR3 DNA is TGTGCCAGCAGTTTCCCGGACCGGGAGACTGAAGCTTTCTTT.

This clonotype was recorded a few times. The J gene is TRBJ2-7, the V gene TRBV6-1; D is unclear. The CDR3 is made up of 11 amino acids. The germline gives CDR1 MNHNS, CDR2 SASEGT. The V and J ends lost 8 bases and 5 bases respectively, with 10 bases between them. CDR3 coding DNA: TGTGCCAGCCGGGCCCGGGACGAGCAGTACTTC. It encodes CASRARDEQYF.

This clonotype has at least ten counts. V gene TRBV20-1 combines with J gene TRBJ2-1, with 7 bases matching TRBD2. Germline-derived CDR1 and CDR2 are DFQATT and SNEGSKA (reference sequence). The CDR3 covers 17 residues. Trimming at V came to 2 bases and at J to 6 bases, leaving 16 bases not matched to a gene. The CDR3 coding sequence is TGCAGTGCTAGATCAGTCTGGAGTGGGGGGGACGCCAATGAGCAGTTCTTC. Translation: CSARSVWSGGDANEQFF.

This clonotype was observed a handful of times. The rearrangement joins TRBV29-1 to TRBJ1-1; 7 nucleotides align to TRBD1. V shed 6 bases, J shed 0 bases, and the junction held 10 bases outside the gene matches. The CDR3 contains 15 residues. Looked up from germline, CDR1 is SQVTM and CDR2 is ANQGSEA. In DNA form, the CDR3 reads TGCAGCGTCCAATACAGGGGAAGAGTGAACACTGAAGCTTTCTTT. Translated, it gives CSVQYRGRVNTEAFF.

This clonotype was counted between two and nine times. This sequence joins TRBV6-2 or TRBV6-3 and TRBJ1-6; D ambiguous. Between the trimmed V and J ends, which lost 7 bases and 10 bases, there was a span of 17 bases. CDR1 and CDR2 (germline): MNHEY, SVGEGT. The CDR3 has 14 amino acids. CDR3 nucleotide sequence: TGTGCCAGCACCCACGGGGAGGAAAGATCACCCCTCCACTTT. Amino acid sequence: CASTHGEERSPLHF.

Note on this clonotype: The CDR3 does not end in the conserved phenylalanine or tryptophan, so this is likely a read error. CDR3 DNA sequence: TGCGCCAGCAGCCAAACTAGCGGGGGGGCCGAAGATACGCAGTATTTA. The encoded protein is CASSQTSGGAEDTQYL. This chain uses TRBV4-1 with TRBJ2-3; 13 bases line up with TRBD2. Germline V gene sequence: CDR1 MGHRA, CDR2 YSYEKL. Germline trimming cut 2 bases from V and 5 bases from J; bases unmatched to any gene: 4. CDR3 length equals 16 residues.

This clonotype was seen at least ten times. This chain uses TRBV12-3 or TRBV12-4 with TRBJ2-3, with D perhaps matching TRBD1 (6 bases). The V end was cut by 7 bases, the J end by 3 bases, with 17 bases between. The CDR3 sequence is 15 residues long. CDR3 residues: CASKSQGISTDTQYF. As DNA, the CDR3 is TGTGCCAGCAAGTCGCAGGGGATTTCAACAGATACGCAGTATTTT.

The CDR3 here is CSVGTISDEQYF. In nucleotides, the CDR3 is TGCAGCGTGGGGACAATATCGGATGAGCAGTACTTC. The chain is built from TRBV29-1 and TRBJ2-7, with D perhaps matching TRBD1 (6 bases). The germline V gene encodes CDR1 SQVTM and CDR2 ANQGSEA. Trimming cost V 6 bases and J 7 bases, with 16 bases left between them. The CDR3 is 12 amino acids.

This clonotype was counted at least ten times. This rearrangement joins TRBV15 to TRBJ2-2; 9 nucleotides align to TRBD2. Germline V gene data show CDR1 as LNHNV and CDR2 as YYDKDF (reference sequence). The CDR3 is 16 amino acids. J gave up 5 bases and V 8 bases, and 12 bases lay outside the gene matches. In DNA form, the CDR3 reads TGTGCCACCTCAATTCCCGGGACTAGCAATACCGGGGAGCTGTTTTTT. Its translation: CATSIPGTSNTGELFF.

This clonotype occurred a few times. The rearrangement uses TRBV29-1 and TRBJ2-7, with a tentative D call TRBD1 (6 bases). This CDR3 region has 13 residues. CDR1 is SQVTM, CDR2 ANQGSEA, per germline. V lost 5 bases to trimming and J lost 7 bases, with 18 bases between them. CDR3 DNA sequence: TGCAGCGTTTCAGGGGTCCTCCTAAGGGAGCAGTACTTC. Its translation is CSVSGVLLREQYF.

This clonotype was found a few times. The CDR3 bases are TGCGCCAGCAGCCAAAGGCGAGGTAATACGCAGTATTTT. Encoded protein: CASSQRRGNTQYF. The rearrangement joins TRBV4-3 to TRBJ2-3; D unclear. The CDR3 loop spans 13 amino acids. The V and J ends lost 2 bases and 7 bases respectively, with 10 bases between them. CDR1 LGHNA and CDR2 YSLEER come from the germline V gene.

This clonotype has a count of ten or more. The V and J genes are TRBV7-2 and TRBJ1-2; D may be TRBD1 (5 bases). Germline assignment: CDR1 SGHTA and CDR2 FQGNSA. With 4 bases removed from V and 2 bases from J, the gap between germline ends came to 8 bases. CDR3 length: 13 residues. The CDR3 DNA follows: TGTGCCAGCAGCTCGACAGCGAACTATGGCTACACCTTC. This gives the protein CASSSTANYGYTF.

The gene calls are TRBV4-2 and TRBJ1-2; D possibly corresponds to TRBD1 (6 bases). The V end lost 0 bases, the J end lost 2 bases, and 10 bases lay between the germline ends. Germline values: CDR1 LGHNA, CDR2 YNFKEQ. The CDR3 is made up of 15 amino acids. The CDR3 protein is CASSQEYQGNYGYTF. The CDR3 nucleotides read TGTGCCAGCAGCCAAGAGTACCAGGGGAACTATGGCTACACCTTC.

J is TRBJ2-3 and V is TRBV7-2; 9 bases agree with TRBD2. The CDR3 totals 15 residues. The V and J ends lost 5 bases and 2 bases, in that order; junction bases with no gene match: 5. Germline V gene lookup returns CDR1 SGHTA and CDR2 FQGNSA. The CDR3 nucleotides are TGTGCCAGCAGCCCGACTAGCGGTTTCACAGATACGCAGTATTTT. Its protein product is CASSPTSGFTDTQYF.

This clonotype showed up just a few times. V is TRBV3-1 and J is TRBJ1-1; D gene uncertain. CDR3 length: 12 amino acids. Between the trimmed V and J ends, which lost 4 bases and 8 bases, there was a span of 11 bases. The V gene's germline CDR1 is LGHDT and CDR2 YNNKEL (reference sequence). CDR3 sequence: CASSPRTDEAFF. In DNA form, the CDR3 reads TGTGCCAGCAGCCCCCGGACTGACGAAGCTTTCTTT.

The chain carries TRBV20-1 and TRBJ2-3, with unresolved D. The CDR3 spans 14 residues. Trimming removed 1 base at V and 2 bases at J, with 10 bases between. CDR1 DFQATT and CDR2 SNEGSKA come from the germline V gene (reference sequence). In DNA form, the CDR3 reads TGCAGTGCTAGAGGCCCTCAGTCCACAGATACGCAGTATTTT. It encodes CSARGPQSTDTQYF.

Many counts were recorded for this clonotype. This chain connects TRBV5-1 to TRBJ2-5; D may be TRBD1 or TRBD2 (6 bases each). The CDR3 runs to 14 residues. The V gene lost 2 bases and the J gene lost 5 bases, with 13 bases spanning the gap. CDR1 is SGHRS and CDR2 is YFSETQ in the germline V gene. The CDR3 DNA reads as TGCGCCAGCAGCTTTTTCGGGGGCTTGGAGACCCAGTACTTC. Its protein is CASSFFGGLETQYF.

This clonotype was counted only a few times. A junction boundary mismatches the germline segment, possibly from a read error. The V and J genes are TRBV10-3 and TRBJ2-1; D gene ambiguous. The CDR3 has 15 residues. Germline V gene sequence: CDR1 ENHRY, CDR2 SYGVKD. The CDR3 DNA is TGTGCCATCAGCCCCGGCCGACTCTCCGACAATGAGCAGTTCTTC. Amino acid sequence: CAISPGRLSDNEQFF.